This entry is about one TCR beta chain. Antigen unknown. This record belongs to a study of cytomegalovirus exposure and HLA in healthy donors. General study results and limits: Associated with cytomegalovirus, according to the listing, were 170 or so TCR beta chains.

PCR involved 60 Vbeta and 13 Jbeta primers. Assay: immunoSEQ multiplex PCR; the TCRdb copy retains only in-frame clones and omits some. The table lists tens of thousands of clones. Losses at the gene ends were 4 bases for V and 8 bases for J; bases not matched to a gene: 11. This CDR3 contains 14 residues. Germline CDR1 and CDR2: SGHNT and YYREEE (reference sequence). This chain joins TRBV5-4 and TRBJ1-2; 7 bases fit TRBD1. The sequence was collected from a woman in her forties or fifties in good health and CMV-seropositive. Specimen: PBMCs. CDR3 residues: CASSHGTDVRGYTF. The CDR3 DNA sequence: TGTGCCAGCAGCCACGGGACAGACGTGCGCGGCTACACCTTC. Full variable domain (missing parts from reference TRBV5-4 and TRBJ1-2): ETGVTQSPTHLIKTRGQQVTLRCSSQSGHNTVSWYQQALGQGPQFIFQYYREEENGRGNFPPRFSGLQFPNYSSELNVNALELDDSALYLCASSHGTDVRGYTFGSGTRLTVV.